These 14 T cell receptor beta chains originate from one sample sequenced in a study of CD8+CD57+ T cells in acquired aplastic anemia. CDR3 and TCR beta VDJ profiling relied on a genomic DNA template. One entry per CDR3 protein, called by TCRdb with MiXCR from the reads. The sample records about 98,000 distinct CDR3 sequences, 65% to 70% being singletons. CD8+CD57+ cell expansion, shown by flow cytometry, had occurred in the patients selected for sequencing. The sample was sorted CD4+, CD8+, or CD8+CD57+ T cells (not recorded which) from PBMCs. Receptors were obtained from a human donor with aplastic anemia.

This clonotype has at least ten counts. V is TRBV2 and J is TRBJ1-1; a possible D gene is TRBD1 (6 bases). V was shortened by 10 bases and J by 7 bases, with 19 bases between the two germline ends. Germline CDR1 and CDR2: SNHLY and FYNNEI. This CDR3 spans 13 amino acids. The CDR3 DNA reads TGTGCCACCTGGGGGCGGGGTAGCGATGAAGCTTTCTTT. Encoded protein: CATWGRGSDEAFF. Combining the CDR3 with reference TRBV2 and TRBJ1-1 gives the whole variable domain EPEVTQTPSHQVTQMGQEVILRCVPISNHLYFYWYRQILGQKVEFLVSFYNNEISEKSEIFDDQFSVERPDGSNFTLKIRSTKLEDSAMYFCATWGRGSDEAFFGQGTRLTVV.

The V and J genes are TRBV19 and TRBJ2-1; 8 bases map to TRBD2. Germline V gene lookup returns CDR1 LNHDA and CDR2 SQIVND (reference sequence). The CDR3 consists of 16 residues. V shed 9 bases and J 7 bases; nucleotides not matched to a gene: 17. Written as DNA, the CDR3 is TGTGCCAGCAGTCCTCTCTTACGGGGGGGCAGGAATGAGCAGTTCTTC. This sequence encodes CASSPLLRGGRNEQFF.

The chain links TRBV10-1 to TRBJ2-2; D gene unclear. From germline, CDR1 is WNHNN and CDR2 SYGVQD (reference sequence). V was cut by 0 bases and J by 7 bases, with 9 bases left in between. The CDR3 is 14 residues long. CDR3 sequence reads: CASSESVLGGELFF. The CDR3 DNA reads as TGCGCCAGCAGTGAGTCGGTCCTAGGCGGGGAGCTGTTTTTT.

V usage is TRBV2 and J usage is TRBJ1-1; unclear D gene. CDR3 size: 14 residues. CDR1 is SNHLY, CDR2 FYNNEI, per germline. V was pared by 0 bases and J by 4 bases, with 9 bases between. CDR3 coding DNA: TGTGCCAGCAGTGAAGCGGGAGGGTTCACTGAAGCTTTCTTT. Translating it yields CASSEAGGFTEAFF.

The gene calls are TRBV7-3 and TRBJ2-5; 7 nucleotides agree with TRBD1. The CDR3 spans 17 residues. Per the germline V gene, CDR1 is SGHTA and CDR2 is FQGTGA. V trimming: 4 bases; J trimming: 2 bases; junction bases outside the gene matches: 13. The CDR3 region is CASSSHIGGQTQETQYF. The CDR3 coding sequence is TGTGCCAGCAGCTCCCACATAGGGGGACAGACACAAGAGACCCAGTACTTC.

The genes are TRBV20-1 and TRBJ2-3; D gene uncertain. The CDR3 spans 12 residues. Germline CDR1 and CDR2: DFQATT and SNEGSKA (reference sequence). The ends were cut back, 6 bases at V and 1 base at J, with 8 bases in the middle. CDR3 protein: CSALWGTDTQYF. The DNA of the CDR3 is TGCAGTGCCCTTTGGGGCACAGATACGCAGTATTTT.

This clonotype was observed at least ten times. The V and J genes are TRBV10-2 and TRBJ2-5; 11 bases line up with TRBD2. Per the germline V gene, CDR1 is WSHSY and CDR2 is SAAADI. J gave up 0 bases and V 2 bases, and 14 bases lay outside the gene matches. The CDR3 length is 20 residues. The CDR3 DNA sequence: TGCGCCAGCAGTGAGAGTTCCGCTAGCGGGAGGCTCTGGTACCAAGAGACCCAGTACTTC. This gives the protein CASSESSASGRLWYQETQYF.

This clonotype showed up just a few times. Written as DNA, the CDR3 is TGCAGTGCTAGAGATCCCCCCGTTAGCGGGGGCACAGATACGCAGTATTTT. It specifies CSARDPPVSGGTDTQYF. The chain recombines TRBV20-1 with TRBJ2-3, with 8 bases lining up with TRBD2. Germline V gives CDR1 DFQATT, CDR2 SNEGSKA (reference sequence). This CDR3 region has 17 residues. J was trimmed by 1 base and V by 0 bases; bases with no gene match: 9.

The chain links TRBV29-1 to TRBJ1-1; the D gene is possibly TRBD1 (6 bases). Germline CDR1 reads SQVTM; CDR2 reads ANQGSEA. V was cut by 7 bases and J by 1 base, with 10 bases left in between. CDR3 length equals 12 residues. The CDR3 loop is CSGMTGNTEAFF. The DNA for the CDR3 is TGCAGCGGCATGACAGGGAACACTGAAGCTTTCTTT.

The chain couples TRBV20-1 to TRBJ2-5; TRBD1 agrees at 7 bases. Germline lookup yields CDR1 DFQATT and CDR2 SNEGSKA (reference sequence). CDR3 length: 13 residues. V gave up 2 bases and J gave up 5 bases; unmatched junction bases: 5. DNA for the CDR3: TGCAGTGCTAGACGACAGGGCCGGGAGACCCAGTACTTC. This translates into CSARRQGRETQYF.

This clonotype appeared a few times. The rearrangement uses TRBV25-1 and TRBJ1-2; the D gene is possibly TRBD1 (6 bases). Trimming took 4 bases from V and 1 from J, leaving 13 bases between them. The CDR3 is made up of 15 amino acids. CDR1 and CDR2 from the germline V gene are MGHDK and SYGVNS. CDR3 in amino acids: CASSALDSFNYGYTF. Here the CDR3 DNA reads TGTGCCAGCAGTGCTCTGGACAGCTTTAACTATGGCTACACCTTC.

This clonotype was recorded many times. V and J are TRBV4-1 and TRBJ1-5; 8 nucleotides match TRBD1. Per germline, CDR1 MGHRA and CDR2 YSYEKL. Trimming cost V 4 bases and J 4 bases; bases outside gene matches: 6. This CDR3 comprises 15 residues. CDR3 amino acids: CASSPERQGNQPQHF. The CDR3 DNA sequence: TGCGCCAGCAGCCCAGAGAGACAGGGGAATCAGCCCCAGCATTTT.

The chain links TRBV29-1 to TRBJ2-2; 9 nucleotides align to TRBD1. CDR1 is SQVTM and CDR2 is ANQGSEA in the germline V gene. V shed 6 bases, J shed 3 bases, and the junction held 2 bases outside the gene matches. This CDR3 comprises 13 residues. The CDR3 DNA reads as TGCAGCGTGTGGACAGGGGACACCGGGGAGCTGTTTTTT. Protein sequence: CSVWTGDTGELFF.

The rearrangement links TRBV5-1 to TRBJ2-7, with D perhaps being TRBD1 or TRBD2 (6 bases each). The germline CDR1 and CDR2 sequences are SGHRS and YFSETQ. The CDR3 contains 15 residues. Trimming took 4 bases from V and 5 from J, leaving 19 bases between them. The CDR3 is CASSREGGPLHEQYF. In DNA form, the CDR3 reads TGCGCCAGCAGCCGCGAGGGGGGTCCACTCCACGAGCAGTACTTC.